This TCR beta chain was recorded in a study of T cells in Graves' hyperthyroidism and ophthalmopathy. There are a few counts of this clonotype. Amplified TCR beta CDR3 regions derived from RNA transcripts. Primed by the HTBI set, a first-round RT-PCR was run on the TCR CDR3. TCRdb fed the multiplex PCR reads into MiXCR, producing one record per CDR3 protein. The sample includes 300,000 to 450,000 distinct CDR3 sequences, approximately 18% of them seen just once. Unmatched junction bases numbered 14, after V lost 0 bases and J lost 3 bases. CDR1 is SQVTM and CDR2 is ANQGSEA in the germline V gene. The CDR3 loop spans 19 amino acids.

The chain joins TRBV29-1 to TRBJ2-1; TRBD2 agrees at 10 bases. This receptor was taken from a young woman with Graves' hyperthyroidism that later progressed to Graves' ophthalmopathy. Sequenced input: blood. CDR3 loop: CSVEDMRLAGEGDYNEQFF. The CDR3 coding sequence is TGCAGCGTTGAAGATATGAGGCTAGCGGGAGAGGGGGACTACAATGAGCAGTTCTTC.